This TCR beta chain came from a study of blood T cells in healthy people across ages. V shed 6 bases, J shed 7 bases, and the junction held 9 bases outside the gene matches. This CDR3 region has 14 residues. CDR1 SQVTM and CDR2 ANQGSEA come from the germline V gene. Next came a second PCR, run for roughly 6 to 11 cycles, which used a sample-barcoded 5' primer along with a J-beta primer mix. TCRdb reprocessed the 5' RACE reads via MiXCR and lists one record per CDR3 protein. Altogether roughly 800,000 distinct CDR3 sequences are present, roughly 64% being singletons, with the ten largest covering about 20%. The study, taken as a whole, reports: Older individuals had lower TCR beta diversity per million T cells (the decline was roughly linear). Changes seen in expanded clonotypes were possibly confounded by donor CMV status left unknown.

This clonotype was seen ten or more times. What it binds is not known. This sequence was found in a young man in good health. The genes are TRBV29-1 and TRBJ1-4; 9 bases agree with TRBD1. Material: blood. The CDR3 is CSVLTGGWREKLFF. DNA of the CDR3: TGCAGCGTCCTTACAGGGGGCTGGCGTGAAAAACTGTTTTTT.